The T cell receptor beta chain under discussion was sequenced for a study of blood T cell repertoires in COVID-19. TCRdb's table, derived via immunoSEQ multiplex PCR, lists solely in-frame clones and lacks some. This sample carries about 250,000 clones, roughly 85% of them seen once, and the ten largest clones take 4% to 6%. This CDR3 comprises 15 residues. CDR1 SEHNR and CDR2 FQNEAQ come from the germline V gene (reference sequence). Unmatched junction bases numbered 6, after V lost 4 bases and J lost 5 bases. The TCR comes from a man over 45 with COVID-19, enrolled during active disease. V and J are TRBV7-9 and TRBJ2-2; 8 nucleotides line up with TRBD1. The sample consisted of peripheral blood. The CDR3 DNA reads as TGTGCCAGCAGCTCTTCGGACAGGGCAACCGGGGAGCTGTTTTTT. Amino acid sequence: CASSSSDRATGELFF. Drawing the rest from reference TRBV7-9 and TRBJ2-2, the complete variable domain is DTGVSQNPRHKITKRGQNVTFRCDPISEHNRLYWYRQTLGQGPEFLTYFQNEAQLEKSRLLSDRFSAERPKGSFSTLEIQRTEQGDSAMYLCASSSSDRATGELFFGEGSRLTVL.